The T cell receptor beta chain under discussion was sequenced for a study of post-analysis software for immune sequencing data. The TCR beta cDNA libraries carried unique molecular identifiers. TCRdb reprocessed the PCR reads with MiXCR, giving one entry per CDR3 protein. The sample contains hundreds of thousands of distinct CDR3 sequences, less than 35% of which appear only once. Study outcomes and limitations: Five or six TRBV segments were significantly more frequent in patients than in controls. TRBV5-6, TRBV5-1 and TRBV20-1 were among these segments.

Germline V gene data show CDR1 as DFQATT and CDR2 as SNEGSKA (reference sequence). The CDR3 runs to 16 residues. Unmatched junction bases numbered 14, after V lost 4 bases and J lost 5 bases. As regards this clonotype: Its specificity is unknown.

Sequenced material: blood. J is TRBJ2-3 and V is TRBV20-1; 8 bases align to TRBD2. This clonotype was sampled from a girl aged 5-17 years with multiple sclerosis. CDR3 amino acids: CSATRKAGVGLDTQYF. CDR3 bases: TGCAGTGCTACCCGAAAAGCGGGGGTGGGCTTAGATACGCAGTATTTT.